What follows is one TCR beta chain and its context. This entry is derived from a study of early T cells in non-severe SARS-CoV-2 infection. Across the study: The authors sequenced bulk RNA from unsorted whole blood, leaving chains unpaired.

CDR1 is LGHDT and CDR2 is YNNKEL in the germline V gene (reference sequence). This CDR3 is 14 amino acids long. V gave up 0 bases and J gave up 2 bases, with 7 bases separating them. TCRdb used MiXCR to reprocess the 5' RACE reads, holding one entry per CDR3 protein. The repertoire holds just under 85,000 distinct CDR3 sequences, with less than 11% as singletons. V usage is TRBV3-1 and J usage is TRBJ1-2; D perhaps matches TRBD1 (5 bases). Here the sequenced sample was whole blood, taken at baseline. The clonotype comes from an adult who was a healthcare worker with PCR-confirmed SARS-CoV-2 infection or an uninfected control (not recorded which). The CDR3 sequence is CASSQEAGNYGYTF. The CDR3 DNA reads TGTGCCAGCAGCCAAGAAGCAGGGAACTATGGCTACACCTTC. The full variable domain, rest sourced from reference TRBV3-1 and TRBJ1-2, is DTAVSQTPKYLVTQMGNDKSIKCEQNLGHDTMYWYKQDSKKFLKIMFSYNNKELIINETVPNRFSPKSPDKAHLNLHINSLELGDSAVYFCASSQEAGNYGYTFGSGTRLTVV.